This TCR beta chain comes out of a study of T cell responses to AZD1222 COVID-19 vaccine. Broader study findings: The number of AZD1222 recipients seropositive at baseline was only 5 to 7. Spike-specific TCR breadth and depth grew following two AZD1222 doses.

To note about this clone: Its antigen is as yet unknown.

Only in-frame clones appear in the TCRdb table, and some are missing; sequencing was by immunoSEQ multiplex PCR. The table shows some 170,000 clones, with around 90% occurring only once. The CDR3 is 13 residues long. V was cut by 6 bases and J by 6 bases, with 14 bases left in between. This TCR was sampled from an adult who received the MenACWY meningococcal vaccine as a control. The sequencing used peripheral blood, collected 28 days after the second dose of the MenACWY control vaccine. The chain combines TRBV12-3 or TRBV12-4 with TRBJ1-2; D call uncertain. The CDR3 protein is CASSPWSEDGYTF. The CDR3 DNA follows: TGTGCCAGCAGCCCCTGGTCGGAGGATGGCTACACCTTC.